This TCR beta chain stems from a study of shared T cell receptors in the human thymus. The table came from immunoSEQ multiplex PCR; TCRdb's copy has only in-frame clones and leaves some out. The sample yields approximately 660,000 clones, approximately 88% seen once. The CDR3 covers 17 residues. The V and J ends lost 5 bases and 6 bases, in that order; junction bases with no gene match: 16. The germline gives CDR1 SGHRS, CDR2 YFSETQ. This sample also belongs to another study, concerning human thymus T cells. That source notes: The donors were infants in Finland with congenital heart defects, otherwise immunologically healthy. Corrective cardiac surgery supplied the resected thymus tissue. What appeared biased in thymic and blood repertoires was the usage of V and J genes. Related research reported highly overlapping thymic repertoires among unrelated individuals.

The TCR originated in a boy younger than two with a congenital heart defect. The sample was thymocytes. The chain carries TRBV5-1 and TRBJ1-2; 10 nucleotides align to TRBD1. CDR3 nucleotides: TGCGCCAGCAGATTCCAGGGACAGGGGCTCTATGATCATGGCTACACCTTC. Amino acids: CASRFQGQGLYDHGYTF.